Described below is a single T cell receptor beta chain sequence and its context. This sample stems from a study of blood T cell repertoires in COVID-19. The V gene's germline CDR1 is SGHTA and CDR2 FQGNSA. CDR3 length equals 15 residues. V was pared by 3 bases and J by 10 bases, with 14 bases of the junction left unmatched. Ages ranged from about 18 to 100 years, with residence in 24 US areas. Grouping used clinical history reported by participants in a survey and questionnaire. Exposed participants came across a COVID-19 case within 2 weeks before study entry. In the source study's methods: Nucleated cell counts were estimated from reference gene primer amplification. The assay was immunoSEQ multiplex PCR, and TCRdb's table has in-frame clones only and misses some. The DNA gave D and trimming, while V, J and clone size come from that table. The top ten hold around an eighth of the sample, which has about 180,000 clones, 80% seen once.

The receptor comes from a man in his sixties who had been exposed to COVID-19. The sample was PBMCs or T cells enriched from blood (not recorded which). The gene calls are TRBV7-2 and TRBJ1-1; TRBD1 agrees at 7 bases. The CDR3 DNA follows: TGTGCCAGCAGCTTGGGACAGATCCTCAACGTTGGAGCTTTCTTT. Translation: CASSLGQILNVGAFF.